The clone carrying this T cell receptor (beta chain) has at least ten counts. The data were taken from a study of early T cells in non-severe SARS-CoV-2 infection. The CDR3 is 14 residues long. The germline V and J ends were trimmed by 0 bases and 3 bases, with 9 bases remaining between them. The germline V gene has CDR1 DFQATT and CDR2 SNEGSKA (reference sequence). Molecules of cDNA were individually given unique molecular identifiers that were attached to them. TCRdb reanalysed the 5' RACE reads using MiXCR and keeps one entry per CDR3 protein. The top ten hold around 4.2% of the sample, which has more than 50,000 distinct CDR3 sequences, approximately 10% seen once.

The sequenced material came from whole blood. The clonotype comes from an adult who was a healthcare worker with PCR-confirmed SARS-CoV-2 infection or an uninfected control (not recorded which). The chain links TRBV20-1 to TRBJ2-1; D assignment may be TRBD1 or TRBD2 (6 bases each). The CDR3: CSAREGGLYNEQFF. DNA of the CDR3: TGCAGTGCTAGAGAGGGGGGCCTCTACAATGAGCAGTTCTTC.